This T cell receptor (beta chain) was retrieved from a study of blood T cell repertoires in COVID-19. At the level of the study: There were acute and convalescent COVID-19 samples, and they came from the United States, Italy and Spain.

With V trimmed by 6 bases and J by 3 bases, 7 bases remained unmatched. Germline-derived CDR1 and CDR2 are SEHNR and FQNEAQ (reference sequence). The length of the CDR3 is 14 residues. Sequencing used immunoSEQ multiplex PCR; TCRdb keeps in-frame clones, though not all of them. This sample has roughly 200,000 clones, with just over 85% found just once. The sequence came from a man aged 18 to 30 with active or convalescent COVID-19. The sample consisted of peripheral blood. This chain uses TRBV7-9 with TRBJ1-2; 7 bases fit TRBD1. In DNA form, the CDR3 reads TGTGCCAGCAGGGAAGGCGACAGGGACTATGGCTACACCTTC. Encoded protein: CASREGDRDYGYTF. Combining the CDR3 with reference TRBV7-9 and TRBJ1-2 gives the whole variable domain DTGVSQNPRHKITKRGQNVTFRCDPISEHNRLYWYRQTLGQGPEFLTYFQNEAQLEKSRLLSDRFSAERPKGSFSTLEIQRTEQGDSAMYLCASREGDRDYGYTFGSGTRLTVV.